One sample yielded the 30 T cell receptor beta chains listed below, sequenced in a study of cytomegalovirus exposure and HLA in healthy donors. A multiplex PCR was run with 60 Vbeta primers and 13 Jbeta primers. TCRdb keeps only in-frame clones here, not all; method: immunoSEQ multiplex PCR. The table includes around 130,000 clones, around 77% detected once. The specimen was PBMCs. These TCRs come from a man aged 25-45 years in good health and CMV-seronegative.

The chain recombines TRBV28 with TRBJ1-1, with TRBD1 identical over 7 bases. The CDR3 runs to 16 residues. Trimming took 5 bases from V and 0 from J; bases not matched to a gene: 9. The germline gives CDR1 MDHEN, CDR2 SYDVKM. CDR3 DNA: TGTGCCAGCAGTCCCTACCGGGACAGCTTGAACACTGAAGCTTTCTTT. Translation gives CASSPYRDSLNTEAFF.

This clone was detected a few times. The V call is TRBV7-9, the J call TRBJ2-5, with a weak D call TRBD1 (6 bases). This CDR3 spans 14 amino acids. Germline CDR1 reads SEHNR; CDR2 reads FQNEAQ (reference sequence). The V gene lost 5 bases and the J gene lost 2 bases, with 12 bases spanning the gap. The CDR3 DNA sequence: TGTGCCAGCAGCCTGATACAGGGACAAGAGACCCAGTACTTC. This sequence encodes CASSLIQGQETQYF.

The count of this clone is one. The chain is built from TRBV7-6 and TRBJ1-1, with D maybe TRBD1 (6 bases). The CDR3 is 20 residues long. With 7 bases removed from V and 2 bases from J, the gap between germline ends came to 32 bases. The germline CDR1 and CDR2 sequences are SGHVS and FNYEAQ. The CDR3, as DNA: TGTGCCAGCACCAATATGTGGCGGGGGCAGGGCCCTAAAGTTAACACTGAAGCTTTCTTT. This codes for CASTNMWRGQGPKVNTEAFF.

This clone was seen a handful of times. This chain links TRBV9 with TRBJ2-3, with 7 bases matching TRBD2. The CDR3 covers 18 residues. V gave up 4 bases and J gave up 4 bases; unmatched junction bases: 18. Germline V CDR1 and CDR2: SGDLS, YYNGEE. In DNA form, the CDR3 reads TGTGCCAGCAGCCCCTCCTTGTTAGCGGGTATGGGAGCAGATACGCAGTATTTT. Encoded protein: CASSPSLLAGMGADTQYF.

This clone was seen only once. The J gene is TRBJ2-1, the V gene TRBV4-1; 12 positions match TRBD2. The J segment lost 2 bases and the V segment lost 3 bases, leaving 5 bases of the junction unmatched. This CDR3 region has 17 residues. Germline V gene data show CDR1 as MGHRA and CDR2 as YSYEKL. Here the CDR3 reads CASSQALAGGPYNEQFF. In DNA form, the CDR3 reads TGCGCCAGCAGCCAGGCTCTAGCGGGGGGGCCCTACAATGAGCAGTTCTTC.

The J gene is TRBJ2-2, the V gene TRBV2; tentatively, D is TRBD1 (5 bases). The ends were cut back, 1 base at V and 7 bases at J, with 10 bases in the middle. This CDR3 has 14 amino acids. Germline CDR1 and CDR2: SNHLY and FYNNEI. The CDR3 reads CASSEVRVSGELFF. CDR3 in DNA: TGTGCCAGCAGTGAAGTCAGGGTGAGCGGGGAGCTGTTTTTT.

The rearrangement uses TRBV6-6 and TRBJ2-7, with 8 bases that match TRBD2. After removal of 8 bases from V and 7 bases from J, the junction contained 13 bases not matched to a gene. The CDR3 has 14 amino acids. Per germline, CDR1 MNHNY and CDR2 SVGAGI (reference sequence). CDR3 bases: TGTGCCAGCGGCTCCCCGAATCAGCGGGAGGAGCAGTACTTC. Amino acids: CASGSPNQREEQYF.

This clone was recorded once. The CDR3 loop is CASSEALTGELFF. In DNA, the CDR3 is TGTGCCAGCAGTGAAGCACTCACCGGGGAGCTGTTTTTT. The rearrangement links TRBV6-1 to TRBJ2-2; no reliable D call. Germline CDR1 and CDR2: MNHNS and SASEGT. The V end was cut by 0 bases, the J end by 4 bases, with 3 bases between. This CDR3 region has 13 residues.

Ten or more counts support this clone. This chain uses TRBV19 with TRBJ1-5, with 7 nucleotides matching TRBD1. The CDR3 contains 15 residues. From germline, CDR1 is LNHDA and CDR2 SQIVND (reference sequence). With V trimmed by 6 bases and J by 2 bases, 7 bases remained unmatched. DNA for the CDR3: TGTGCCAGTAGGTTACAGGGGTACGGCAATCAGCCCCAGCATTTT. Amino acid sequence: CASRLQGYGNQPQHF.

This chain uses TRBV4-3 with TRBJ1-4; no definite D call. From germline, CDR1 is LGHNA and CDR2 YSLEER. This CDR3 region has 19 residues. V was trimmed by 0 bases and J by 0 bases, leaving 17 bases between them. CDR3 sequence: CASSQEFVSVTATNEKLFF. CDR3 DNA: TGCGCCAGCAGCCAAGAGTTTGTTTCGGTGACTGCAACTAATGAAAAACTGTTTTTT.

This clone was picked up one time. The gene calls are TRBV5-1 and TRBJ2-3, with 13 bases that match TRBD2. The germline V gene has CDR1 SGHRS and CDR2 YFSETQ. The CDR3 spans 17 residues. The trim removed 4 bases at V and 7 bases at J, leaving 12 bases unmatched. This CDR3 is CASSTRTSGSRSNTQYF. CDR3 nucleotide sequence: TGCGCCAGCAGCACCCGGACTAGCGGGAGTCGGTCAAATACGCAGTATTTT.

The gene calls are TRBV5-4 and TRBJ2-2; 9 positions match TRBD2. The CDR3 runs 16 residues. Trimming took 5 bases from V and 4 from J; bases not matched to a gene: 9. Germline lookup yields CDR1 SGHNT and CDR2 YYREEE (reference sequence). The CDR3 is CASSMYTSGSTGELFF. The CDR3 nucleotides read TGTGCCAGCAGTATGTACACTAGCGGGTCCACCGGGGAGCTGTTTTTT.

The V call is TRBV9, the J call TRBJ2-2; TRBD2 might be the D (6 bases). Trimming took 0 bases from V and 4 from J, leaving 16 bases between them. This CDR3 contains 17 residues. In germline, CDR1 is SGDLS, CDR2 YYNGEE. As DNA, the CDR3 is TGTGCCAGCAGCGTAGTTGCGGGGCGGAAGGGCACCGGGGAGCTGTTTTTT. Its translation: CASSVVAGRKGTGELFF.

This sequence joins TRBV27 and TRBJ2-5; weak D call: TRBD2 (6 bases). Germline V gene lookup returns CDR1 MNHEY and CDR2 SMNVEV (reference sequence). V was trimmed by 0 bases and J by 9 bases, leaving 11 bases between them. The CDR3 runs to 13 residues. CDR3 coding DNA: TGTGCCAGCAGTTTATCGGGGGGACGGGCCCAGTACTTC. Amino acid sequence: CASSLSGGRAQYF.

About this clone: Additional DNA sequences in this sample encode the identical CDR3. This chain joins TRBV7-2 and TRBJ2-2; 14 bases map to TRBD2. The V segment lost 1 base and the J segment 4 bases; nucleotides outside the gene matches: 2. This CDR3 region has 17 residues. Germline CDR1 SGHTA, CDR2 FQGNSA. Here the CDR3 reads CASSLGLAGGPTGELFF. In nucleotides, the CDR3 is TGTGCCAGCAGCTTAGGACTAGCGGGGGGGCCCACCGGGGAGCTGTTTTTT.

The J gene is TRBJ2-7, the V gene TRBV6-5; TRBD2 is a possible D gene (5 bases). V lost 4 bases and J 6 bases, leaving 16 bases between the germline ends. CDR1 and CDR2 (germline): MNHEY, SVGAGI. The CDR3 spans 14 residues. The CDR3 nucleotides are TGTGCCAGCAGTTCCTCCCCTCGGGGTGGCGAGCAGTACTTC. It codes for CASSSSPRGGEQYF.

This clone was detected once. The chain combines TRBV6-5 with TRBJ1-2; D call uncertain. V was pared by 0 bases and J by 8 bases, with 13 bases between. The length of the CDR3 is 14 residues. Per the germline V gene, CDR1 is MNHEY and CDR2 is SVGAGI. The CDR3 region is CASSYSGGSEGYTF. Written as DNA, the CDR3 is TGTGCCAGCAGTTACTCGGGCGGGAGTGAAGGCTACACCTTC.

The chain employs TRBV28 and TRBJ2-1; TRBD2 matches at 13 bases. CDR3 length equals 17 residues. Trimming cost V 6 bases and J 2 bases; bases outside gene matches: 7. Germline CDR1 reads MDHEN; CDR2 reads SYDVKM. The CDR3 DNA reads TGTGCCAGCAGGAAACCGGGACTAGCGGGGCCCTACAATGAGCAGTTCTTC. Protein sequence: CASRKPGLAGPYNEQFF. The whole variable domain, filled in from reference TRBV28 and TRBJ2-1, reads DVKVTQSSRYLVKRTGEKVFLECVQDMDHENMFWYRQDPGLGLRLIYFSYDVKMKEKGDIPEGYSVSREKKERFSLILESASTNQTSMYLCASRKPGLAGPYNEQFFGPGTRLTVL.

The chain recombines TRBV13 with TRBJ2-7; 10 positions match TRBD2. Per germline, CDR1 PRHDT and CDR2 FYEKMQ (reference sequence). The CDR3 consists of 15 residues. The J segment lost 6 bases and the V segment lost 3 bases, leaving 8 bases of the junction unmatched. The CDR3 region has the DNA TGTGCCAGCAGCTTGGCTAGCGGGAGTTCAGGCGAGCAGTACTTC. It is translated as CASSLASGSSGEQYF.

The chain combines TRBV6-1 with TRBJ2-7, with no clear D. V was clipped by 1 base and J by 1 base, with 8 bases between them. The CDR3 runs to 14 residues. Germline V lookup: CDR1 MNHNS, CDR2 SASEGT. The CDR3 DNA sequence: TGTGCCAGCAGTGAAGGTCCCCAATCCTACGAGCAGTACTTC. This gives the protein CASSEGPQSYEQYF.

CDR3 protein: CSVEGGGTYEQYF. CDR3 nucleotides: TGCAGCGTTGAGGGGGGGGGAACCTACGAGCAGTACTTC. The chain recombines TRBV29-1 with TRBJ2-7, with TRBD2 identical over 7 bases. Germline CDR1 is SQVTM and CDR2 is ANQGSEA. The CDR3 contains 13 residues. With V trimmed by 3 bases and J by 2 bases, 4 bases remained unmatched.

The rearrangement links TRBV18 to TRBJ2-6; TRBD1 matches 10 bases. The CDR3 consists of 18 residues. Per the germline V gene, CDR1 is KGHSH and CDR2 is LQKENI. Losses at the gene ends were 0 bases for V and 0 bases for J; bases not matched to a gene: 2. The CDR3 sequence: CASSPPGQGSSGANVLTF. The CDR3 DNA follows: TGTGCCAGCTCACCACCGGGACAGGGGAGCTCTGGGGCCAACGTCCTGACTTTC.

This CDR3 reads CASSPDSHNQPQHF. CDR3 in DNA: TGTGCCAGCAGTCCAGACAGCCACAATCAGCCCCAGCATTTT. The chain carries TRBV6-6 and TRBJ1-5, with TRBD1 as a possible D gene (5 bases). This CDR3 is 14 amino acids long. Trimming took off 5 bases at V and 3 bases at J, with 11 bases between the two ends. The germline CDR1 and CDR2 sequences are MNHNY and SVGAGI (reference sequence).

The chain links TRBV5-1 to TRBJ2-1; D possibly corresponds to TRBD2 (6 bases). Trimming removed 2 bases from V and 0 bases from J, with 12 bases in between. Per the germline V gene, CDR1 is SGHRS and CDR2 is YFSETQ. The CDR3 spans 16 residues. The chain's CDR3 is CASSLLGGSSYNEQFF. The CDR3 DNA reads TGCGCCAGCAGCTTATTGGGGGGTAGCTCCTACAATGAGCAGTTCTTC. Full variable domain (missing parts from reference TRBV5-1 and TRBJ2-1): KAGVTQTPRYLIKTRGQQVTLSCSPISGHRSVSWYQQTPGQGLQFLFEYFSETQRNKGNFPGRFSGRQFSNSRSEMNVSTLELGDSALYLCASSLLGGSSYNEQFFGPGTRLTVL.

This chain connects TRBV4-3 to TRBJ2-1, with TRBD1 matching over 10 bases. The V gene's germline CDR1 is LGHNA and CDR2 YSLEER. J gave up 10 bases and V 0 bases, and 9 bases lay outside the gene matches. The CDR3 runs to 16 residues. The CDR3, as DNA: TGCGCCAGCAGCCAAGATCTTAGGGGACAGGGGAACGAGCAGTTCTTC. This gives the protein CASSQDLRGQGNEQFF.

This chain links TRBV11-2 with TRBJ2-7; 7 bases align to TRBD1. V lost 4 bases, J lost 2 bases, and 8 bases stayed unmatched. The CDR3 runs 15 residues. Germline values: CDR1 SGHAT, CDR2 FQNNGV. CDR3 region: CASSSTGTVTYEQYF. The CDR3 DNA sequence: TGTGCCAGCAGCTCAACCGGGACAGTGACCTACGAGCAGTACTTC.

The count of this clone is one. This chain connects TRBV6-1 to TRBJ1-5; 7 nucleotides line up with TRBD1. CDR1 and CDR2 from the germline V gene are MNHNS and SASEGT. J was trimmed by 2 bases and V by 8 bases; bases with no gene match: 0. The CDR3 is 12 amino acids. CDR3 region: CASDRGNQPQHF. The CDR3, as DNA: TGTGCCAGCGACAGGGGCAATCAGCCCCAGCATTTT.

The chain couples TRBV9 to TRBJ1-2; 11 nucleotides line up with TRBD1. This CDR3 comprises 14 residues. Germline CDR1 SGDLS, CDR2 YYNGEE. The junction had 8 bases not matched to a gene; V was cut back by 5 bases and J by 8 bases. The CDR3 bases are TGTGCCAGCAGTTTGGACAGGGGGCGCGGGGGCTACACCTTC. Amino acid sequence: CASSLDRGRGGYTF.

The chain couples TRBV5-8 to TRBJ1-1; perhaps TRBD1 as D (5 bases). The V and J ends lost 3 bases and 9 bases respectively, with 18 bases between them. CDR3 size: 14 residues. CDR1 and CDR2 (germline): SGHTS, YDEGEE. This CDR3 is CASSSQGLGSQAFF. The CDR3 nucleotides read TGTGCCAGCAGCTCTCAGGGTTTGGGATCTCAAGCTTTCTTT. The full variable domain, completed using reference TRBV5-8 and TRBJ1-1, is EAGVTQSPTHLIKTRGQQATLRCSPISGHTSVYWYQQALGLGLQFLLWYDEGEERNRGNFPPRFSGRQFPNYSSELNVNALELEDSALYLCASSSQGLGSQAFFGQGTRLTVV.

This chain's CDR3 is CASSQGVKRTEQYF. The CDR3 nucleotides are TGCGCCAGCAGCCAAGGGGTTAAGAGGACCGAGCAGTACTTC. The chain combines TRBV10-1 with TRBJ2-7, with TRBD1 as a possible D gene (5 bases). The CDR3 loop spans 14 amino acids. The ends were cut back, 6 bases at V and 6 bases at J, with 18 bases in the middle. Germline V gives CDR1 WNHNN, CDR2 SYGVQD (reference sequence).